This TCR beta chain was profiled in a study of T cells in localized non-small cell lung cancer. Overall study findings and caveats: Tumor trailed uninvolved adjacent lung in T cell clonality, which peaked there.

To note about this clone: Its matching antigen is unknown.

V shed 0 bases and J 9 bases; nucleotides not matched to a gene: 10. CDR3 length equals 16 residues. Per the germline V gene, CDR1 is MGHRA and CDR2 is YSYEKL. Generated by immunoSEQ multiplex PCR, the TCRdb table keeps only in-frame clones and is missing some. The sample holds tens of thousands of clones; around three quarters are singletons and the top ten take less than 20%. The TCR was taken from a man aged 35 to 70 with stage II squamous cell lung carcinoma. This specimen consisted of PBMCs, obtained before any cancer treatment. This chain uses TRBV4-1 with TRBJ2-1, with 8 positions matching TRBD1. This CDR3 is CASSQEGGQGTSEQFF. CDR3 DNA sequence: TGCGCCAGCAGCCAAGAAGGCGGACAGGGAACAAGTGAGCAGTTCTTC.